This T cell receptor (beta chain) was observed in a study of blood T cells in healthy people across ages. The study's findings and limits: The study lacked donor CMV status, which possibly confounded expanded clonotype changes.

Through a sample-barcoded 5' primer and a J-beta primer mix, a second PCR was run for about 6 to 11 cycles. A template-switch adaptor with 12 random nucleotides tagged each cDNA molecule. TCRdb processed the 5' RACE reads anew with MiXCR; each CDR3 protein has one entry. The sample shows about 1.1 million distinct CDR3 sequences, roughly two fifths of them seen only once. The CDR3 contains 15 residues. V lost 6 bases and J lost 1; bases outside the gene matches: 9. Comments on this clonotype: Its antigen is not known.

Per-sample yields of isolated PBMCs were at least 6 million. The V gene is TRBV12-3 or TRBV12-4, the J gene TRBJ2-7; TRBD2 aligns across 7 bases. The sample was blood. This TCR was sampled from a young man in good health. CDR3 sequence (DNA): TGTGCCAGCAGGTCAACGAGGGGAGGGTCCTACGAGCAGTACTTC. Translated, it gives CASRSTRGGSYEQYF.